One sample yielded the 17 T cell receptor beta chains listed below, sequenced in a study of T cell repertoires in cytomegalovirus infection. TCRdb reprocessed the reads via MiXCR and lists one record per CDR3 protein. The sample has 150,000 to 200,000 distinct CDR3 sequences, roughly 20% seen once. Specimen: PBMCs. The source of these receptors is a human donor in good health (CMV status not recorded). Some clones in this sample may be carry-over from other donors' samples.

On this clonotype: The junction departs from germline at one end; a sequencing error may be responsible. The V and J genes are TRBV7-2 and TRBJ2-1; TRBD2 matches at 10 bases. CDR1 and CDR2 (germline): SGHTA, FQGNSA. The CDR3 covers 14 residues. CDR3: CASILSGRALGQFF. CDR3 DNA: TGTGCCAGCATCTTAAGCGGGAGGGCCTTGGGGCAGTTCTTC. Drawing the rest from reference TRBV7-2 and TRBJ2-1, the complete variable domain is GAGVSQSPSNKVTEKGKDVELRCDPISGHTALYWYRQSLGQGLEFLIYFQGNSAPDKSGLPSDRFSAERTGGSVSTLTIQRTQQEDSAVYLCASILSGRALGQFFGPGTRLTVL.

The V and J genes are TRBV9 and TRBJ2-1, with 9 bases lining up with TRBD2. Trimming at V came to 2 bases and at J to 4 bases, leaving 7 bases not matched to a gene. The germline V gene encodes CDR1 SGDLS and CDR2 YYNGEE. The CDR3 extends over 16 amino acids. CDR3 DNA sequence: TGTGCCAGCAGCGTCGAGCGGGGGGCAGGATACAATGAGCAGTTCTTC. As protein: CASSVERGAGYNEQFF. Full variable domain (missing parts from reference TRBV9 and TRBJ2-1): DSGVTQTPKHLITATGQRVTLRCSPRSGDLSVYWYQQSLDQGLQFLIQYYNGEERAKGNILERFSAQQFPDLHSELNLSSLELGDSALYFCASSVERGAGYNEQFFGPGTRLTVL.

The chain employs TRBV4-3 and TRBJ2-1; D call uncertain. Germline CDR1 and CDR2: LGHNA and YSLEER. With 0 bases removed from V and 0 bases from J, the gap between germline ends came to 6 bases. This CDR3 is built from 15 residues. In DNA form, the CDR3 reads TGCGCCAGCAGCCAAGAGGCGGACTCCTACAATGAGCAGTTCTTC. Translation: CASSQEADSYNEQFF.

The table lists this clonotype with many counts. The chain joins TRBV7-2 to TRBJ2-5; 8 bases map to TRBD2. Germline V gene data show CDR1 as SGHTA and CDR2 as FQGNSA. The CDR3 length is 15 residues. J lost 4 bases, V lost 2 bases, and 6 bases had no gene match. CDR3 coding DNA: TGTGCCAGCAGCTTAATAGCGGGGTTCGCAGAGACCCAGTACTTC. Amino acids: CASSLIAGFAETQYF.

This clonotype was seen a few times. The rearrangement uses TRBV12-3 or TRBV12-4 and TRBJ1-5; 8 positions match TRBD1. This CDR3 region has 14 residues. After removal of 1 base from V and 9 bases from J, the junction contained 5 bases not matched to a gene. CDR3 in DNA: TGTGCCAGCAGTTTAGGGGACAGGCTGTCGCCCCAGCATTTT. This gives the protein CASSLGDRLSPQHF.

This clonotype occurred a few times. The V and J genes are TRBV7-9 and TRBJ2-3, with 8 bases matching TRBD1. CDR3 length: 16 amino acids. Germline-derived CDR1 and CDR2 are SEHNR and FQNEAQ (reference sequence). J lost 4 bases, V lost 2 bases, and 8 bases had no gene match. CDR3 sequence (DNA): TGTGCCAGCAGCTTACCTCCAGGGGGCCCCGCAGATACGCAGTATTTT. Protein product: CASSLPPGGPADTQYF.

This clonotype is medium-sized by share. The chain employs TRBV7-2 and TRBJ2-2, with 11 bases aligning to TRBD2. J was trimmed by 3 bases and V by 5 bases; bases with no gene match: 2. CDR3 size: 15 residues. The germline CDR1 and CDR2 sequences are SGHTA and FQGNSA. The DNA for the CDR3 is TGTGCCAGCAGCATTAGCGGGGGGGACACCGGGGAGCTGTTTTTT. Translation gives CASSISGGDTGELFF.

The CDR3 spells CASTHRGNTEAFF. In DNA form, the CDR3 reads TGTGCCAGCACCCACAGGGGGAACACTGAAGCTTTCTTT. The V gene is TRBV11-3, the J gene TRBJ1-1, with 7 nucleotides matching TRBD1. In germline, CDR1 is SGHNT, CDR2 YENEEA. CDR3 length: 13 amino acids. The V segment lost 7 bases and the J segment 1 base; nucleotides outside the gene matches: 3.

The V gene is TRBV13, the J gene TRBJ2-7; 9 positions agree with TRBD2. Trimming removed 5 bases from V and 1 base from J; junction bases left unmatched: 3. The CDR3 runs 14 residues. CDR1 and CDR2 from the germline V gene are PRHDT and FYEKMQ (reference sequence). CDR3 nucleotides: TGTGCCAGCAGCGGACTAGCGTTATCCTACGAGCAGTACTTC. Its translation: CASSGLALSYEQYF.

This chain's CDR3 is CSVENSGYGYTF. As DNA, the CDR3 is TGCAGCGTGGAAAATTCAGGGTATGGCTACACCTTC. The chain combines TRBV29-1 with TRBJ1-2, with a weak D call TRBD1 (5 bases). Germline CDR1 SQVTM, CDR2 ANQGSEA. The CDR3 has 12 residues. Deletions cut 6 bases from V and 5 bases from J, with 13 bases between.

V and J are TRBV7-2 and TRBJ1-1, with D possibly TRBD1 on 5 matching bases. CDR1 and CDR2 (germline): SGHTA, FQGNSA. This CDR3 is 15 amino acids long. With 5 bases removed from V and 5 bases from J, the gap between germline ends came to 18 bases. The DNA for the CDR3 is TGTGCCAGCAGCCTGACGGGGGGGAGTTGGACTGAAGCTTTCTTT. Amino acid sequence: CASSLTGGSWTEAFF.

This clonotype was seen ten or more times. The CDR3 protein is CASSLGGSALSYEQYF. DNA of the CDR3: TGTGCCAGCAGCTTAGGGGGCAGCGCCCTTTCCTACGAGCAGTACTTC. The J gene is TRBJ2-7, the V gene TRBV7-2; a weak D match, TRBD1 (5 bases). CDR3 length equals 16 residues. V gave up 1 base and J gave up 1 base, with 14 bases separating them. CDR1 and CDR2 (germline): SGHTA, FQGNSA.

This chain connects TRBV6-2 or TRBV6-3 to TRBJ1-5; D remains unclear. The CDR3 is made up of 13 amino acids. Germline V gene data show CDR1 as MNHEY and CDR2 as SVGEGT. Trimming shortened V by 4 bases and J by 5 bases, and 9 bases separated the two germline ends. The CDR3 loop is CASSSQAHQPQHF. In DNA form, the CDR3 reads TGTGCCAGCAGTTCTCAGGCTCATCAGCCCCAGCATTTT.

This clonotype was recorded at least ten times. The gene calls are TRBV11-2 and TRBJ2-1; 10 positions match TRBD2. The junction had 7 bases not matched to a gene; V was cut back by 5 bases and J by 0 bases. Germline loops: CDR1 SGHAT, CDR2 FQNNGV. This CDR3 region has 17 residues. As DNA, the CDR3 is TGTGCCAGCAGCCGTAAACCTAGCGGGAGCTCCTACAATGAGCAGTTCTTC. This codes for CASSRKPSGSSYNEQFF.

This clonotype was observed at least ten times. V gene TRBV7-7 combines with J gene TRBJ2-7; D perhaps matches TRBD2 (6 bases). The V gene's germline CDR1 is SSHAT and CDR2 FNYEAQ (reference sequence). CDR3 length equals 13 residues. With 1 base removed from V and 7 bases from J, the gap between germline ends came to 11 bases. The CDR3, as DNA: TGTGCCAGCAGCTTAGAAGCGGGCGGTGAGCAGTACTTC. It translates to CASSLEAGGEQYF.

This clonotype was counted ten times or more. The chain employs TRBV11-2 and TRBJ1-1; 8 bases are a match to TRBD1. After removal of 3 bases from V and 6 bases from J, the junction contained 3 bases not matched to a gene. Germline CDR1 reads SGHAT; CDR2 reads FQNNGV. This CDR3 is built from 13 residues. DNA for the CDR3: TGTGCCAGCAGCTTCGACAGGGGATCTGAAGCTTTCTTT. Translated: CASSFDRGSEAFF.

The V and J genes are TRBV12-3 or TRBV12-4 and TRBJ2-5, with 8 bases identical to TRBD2. V dropped 5 bases and J dropped 7; count of bases not matched to a gene: 6. The CDR3 consists of 13 residues. The DNA of the CDR3 is TGTGCCAGCAGTCCTCGGGAGGGGGGGACCCAGTACTTC. It specifies CASSPREGGTQYF.